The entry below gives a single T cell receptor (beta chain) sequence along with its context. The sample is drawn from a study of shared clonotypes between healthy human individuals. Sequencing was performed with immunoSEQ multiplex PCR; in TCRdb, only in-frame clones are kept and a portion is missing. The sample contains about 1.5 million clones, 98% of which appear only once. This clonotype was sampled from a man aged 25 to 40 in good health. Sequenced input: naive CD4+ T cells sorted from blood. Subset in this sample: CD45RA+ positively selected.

This CDR3 reads CASSLSGFGETQYF. CDR3 DNA sequence: TGTGCCAGCAGCTTATCAGGGTTTGGAGAGACCCAGTACTTC. The chain couples TRBV7-2 to TRBJ2-5; possibly TRBD1 for D (5 bases). CDR3 length: 14 residues. Trimming shortened V by 2 bases and J by 4 bases, and 11 bases separated the two germline ends. CDR1 SGHTA and CDR2 FQGNSA come from the germline V gene.